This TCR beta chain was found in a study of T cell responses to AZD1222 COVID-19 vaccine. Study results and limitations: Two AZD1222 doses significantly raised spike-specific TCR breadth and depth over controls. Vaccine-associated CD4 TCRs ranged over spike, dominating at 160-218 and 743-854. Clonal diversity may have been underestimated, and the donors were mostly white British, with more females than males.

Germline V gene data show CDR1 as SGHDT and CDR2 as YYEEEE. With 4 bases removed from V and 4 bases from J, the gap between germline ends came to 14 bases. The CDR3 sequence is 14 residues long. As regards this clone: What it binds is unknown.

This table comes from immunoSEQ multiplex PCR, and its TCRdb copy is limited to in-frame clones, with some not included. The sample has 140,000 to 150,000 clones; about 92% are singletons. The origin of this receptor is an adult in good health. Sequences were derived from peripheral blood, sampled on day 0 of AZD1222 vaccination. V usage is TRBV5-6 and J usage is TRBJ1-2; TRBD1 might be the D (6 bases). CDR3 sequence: CASSGEGGPYGYTF. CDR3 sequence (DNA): TGTGCCAGCAGCGGAGAGGGGGGGCCCTATGGCTACACCTTC.